This T cell receptor beta chain is from a study of CD8 T cells in ankylosing spondylitis. Findings of the study overall: Blood from ankylosing spondylitis patients appeared to carry a characteristic roughly eight-variant TCR beta motif. A subset of motif variants has previously been described in the synovial fluid and blood of reactive arthritis.

Trimming at V came to 4 bases and at J to 4 bases, leaving 11 bases not matched to a gene. The germline gives CDR1 SGHRS, CDR2 YFSETQ. This CDR3 has 17 residues. This clonotype was seen only a few times. Its target is unknown. MiXCR, applied by TCRdb to the 5' RACE reads, yields one record per CDR3 protein. Of 350,000 to 450,000 distinct CDR3 sequences in the sample, 26% are singletons; the top ten hold about 0.9%. This TCR derives from a male donor with ankylosing spondylitis. The rearrangement joins TRBV5-1 to TRBJ2-1; 10 bases agree with TRBD2. The sequencing sample was made of blood, either unsorted or a sorted T cell fraction (not recorded which). The CDR3 region has the DNA TGCGCCAGCAGCCCGCCTACTAGCGGGGATCTTTACAATGAGCAGTTCTTC. Translation: CASSPPTSGDLYNEQFF.